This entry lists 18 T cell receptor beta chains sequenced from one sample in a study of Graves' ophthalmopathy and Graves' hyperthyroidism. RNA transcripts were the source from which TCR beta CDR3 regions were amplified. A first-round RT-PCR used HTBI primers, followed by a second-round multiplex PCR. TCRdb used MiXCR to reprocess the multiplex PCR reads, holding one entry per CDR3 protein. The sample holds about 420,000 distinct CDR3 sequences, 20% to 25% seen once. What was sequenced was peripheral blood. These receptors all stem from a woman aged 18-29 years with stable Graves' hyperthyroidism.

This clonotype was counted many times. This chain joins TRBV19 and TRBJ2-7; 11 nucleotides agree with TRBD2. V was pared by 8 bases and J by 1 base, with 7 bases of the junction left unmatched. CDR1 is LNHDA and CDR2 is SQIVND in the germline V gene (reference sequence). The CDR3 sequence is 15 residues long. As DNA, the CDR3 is TGTGCCAGTGGTCTAGCGGGAGGCCAATCCTACGAGCAGTACTTC. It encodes CASGLAGGQSYEQYF.

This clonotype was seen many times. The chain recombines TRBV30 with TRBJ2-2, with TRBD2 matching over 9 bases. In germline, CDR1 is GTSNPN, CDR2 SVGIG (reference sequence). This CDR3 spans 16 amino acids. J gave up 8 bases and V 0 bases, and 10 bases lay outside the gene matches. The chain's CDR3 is CAWSVLRWREGGELFF. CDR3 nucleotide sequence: TGTGCCTGGAGTGTACTTCGCTGGCGGGAGGGAGGGGAGCTGTTTTTT.

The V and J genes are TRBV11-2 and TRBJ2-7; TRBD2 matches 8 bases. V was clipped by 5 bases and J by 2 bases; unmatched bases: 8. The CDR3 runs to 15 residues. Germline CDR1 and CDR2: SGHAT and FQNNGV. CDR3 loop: CASSLRAGETYEQYF. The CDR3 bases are TGTGCCAGCAGCCTAAGAGCGGGGGAAACCTACGAGCAGTACTTC.

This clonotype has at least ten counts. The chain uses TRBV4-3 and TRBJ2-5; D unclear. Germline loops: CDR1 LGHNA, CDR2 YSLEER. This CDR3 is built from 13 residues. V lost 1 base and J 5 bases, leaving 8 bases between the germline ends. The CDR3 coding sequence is TGCGCCAGCAGCCAAGCGGGTTCCGAGACCCAGTACTTC. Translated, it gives CASSQAGSETQYF.

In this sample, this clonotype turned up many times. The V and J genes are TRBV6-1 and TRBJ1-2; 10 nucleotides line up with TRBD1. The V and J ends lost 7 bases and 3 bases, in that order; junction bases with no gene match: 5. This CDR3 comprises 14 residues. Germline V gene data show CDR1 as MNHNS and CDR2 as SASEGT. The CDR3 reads CASILGTGDYGYTF. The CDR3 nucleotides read TGTGCCAGCATCCTCGGGACAGGGGACTATGGCTACACCTTC.

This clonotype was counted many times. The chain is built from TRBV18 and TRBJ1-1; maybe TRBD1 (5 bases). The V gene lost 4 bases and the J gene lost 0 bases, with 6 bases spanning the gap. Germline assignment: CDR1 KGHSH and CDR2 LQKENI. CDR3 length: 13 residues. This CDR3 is CASSQGMNTEAFF. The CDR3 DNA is TGTGCCAGCTCACAGGGGATGAACACTGAAGCTTTCTTT.

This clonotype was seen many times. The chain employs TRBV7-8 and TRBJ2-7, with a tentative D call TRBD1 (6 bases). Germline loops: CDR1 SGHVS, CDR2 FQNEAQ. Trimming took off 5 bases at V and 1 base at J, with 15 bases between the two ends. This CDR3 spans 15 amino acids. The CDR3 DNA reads TGTGCCAGCAGCCTAAGGACAGCGCTATCCTACGAGCAGTACTTC. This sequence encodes CASSLRTALSYEQYF.

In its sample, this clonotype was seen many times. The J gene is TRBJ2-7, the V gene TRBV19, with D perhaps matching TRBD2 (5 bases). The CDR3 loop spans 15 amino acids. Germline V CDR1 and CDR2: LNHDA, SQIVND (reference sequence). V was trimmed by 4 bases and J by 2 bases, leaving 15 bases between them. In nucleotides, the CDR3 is TGTGCCAGTAGTAGCTCTGAGCGGAGAACCTACGAGCAGTACTTC. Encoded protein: CASSSSERRTYEQYF. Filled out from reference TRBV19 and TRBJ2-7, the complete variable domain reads DGGITQSPKYLFRKEGQNVTLSCEQNLNHDAMYWYRQDPGQGLRLIYYSQIVNDFQKGDIAEGYSVSREKKESFPLTVTSAQKNPTAFYLCASSSSERRTYEQYFGPGTRLTVT.

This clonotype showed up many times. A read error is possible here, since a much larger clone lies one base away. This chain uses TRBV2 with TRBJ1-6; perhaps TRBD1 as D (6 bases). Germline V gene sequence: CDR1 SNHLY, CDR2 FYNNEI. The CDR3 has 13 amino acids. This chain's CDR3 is CASSGQRDSHLHF. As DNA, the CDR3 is TGTGCCAGCAGCGGACAGAGAGATTCACACCTCCACTTT.

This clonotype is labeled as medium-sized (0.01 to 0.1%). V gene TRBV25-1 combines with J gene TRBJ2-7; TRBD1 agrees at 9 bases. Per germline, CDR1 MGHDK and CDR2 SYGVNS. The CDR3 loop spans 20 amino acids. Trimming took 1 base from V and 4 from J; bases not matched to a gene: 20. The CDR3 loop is CASSESYRDRDSAPSYEQYF. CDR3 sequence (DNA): TGTGCCAGCAGTGAATCTTACCGGGACAGGGATTCCGCCCCTTCATACGAGCAGTACTTC.

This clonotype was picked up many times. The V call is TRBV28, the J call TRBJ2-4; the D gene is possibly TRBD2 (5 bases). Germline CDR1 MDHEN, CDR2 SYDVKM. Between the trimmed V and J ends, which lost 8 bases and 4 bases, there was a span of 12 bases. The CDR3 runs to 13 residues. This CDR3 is CASLFRGKNIQYF. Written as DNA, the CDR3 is TGTGCCAGCTTGTTTCGGGGTAAAAACATTCAGTACTTC.

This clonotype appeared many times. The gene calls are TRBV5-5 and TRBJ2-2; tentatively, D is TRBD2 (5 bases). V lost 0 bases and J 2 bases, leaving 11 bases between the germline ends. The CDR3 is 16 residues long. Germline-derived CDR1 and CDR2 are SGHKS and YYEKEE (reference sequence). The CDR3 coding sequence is TGTGCCAGCAGCTTGGGTCCAGCGGTAAACACCGGGGAGCTGTTTTTT. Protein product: CASSLGPAVNTGELFF.

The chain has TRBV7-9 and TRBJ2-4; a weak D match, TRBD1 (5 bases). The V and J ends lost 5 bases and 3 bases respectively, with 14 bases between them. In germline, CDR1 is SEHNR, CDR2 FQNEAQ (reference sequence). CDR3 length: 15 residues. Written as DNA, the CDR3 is TGTGCCAGCAGCCTACCGCAGGGTGGCAAAAACATTCAGTACTTC. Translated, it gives CASSLPQGGKNIQYF.

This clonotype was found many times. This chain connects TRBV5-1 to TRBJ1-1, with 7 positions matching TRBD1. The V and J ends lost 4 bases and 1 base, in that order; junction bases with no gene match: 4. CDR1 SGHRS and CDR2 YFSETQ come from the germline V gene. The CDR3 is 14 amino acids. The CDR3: CASSLQGRNTEAFF. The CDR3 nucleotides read TGCGCCAGCAGCCTACAGGGGAGGAACACTGAAGCTTTCTTT.

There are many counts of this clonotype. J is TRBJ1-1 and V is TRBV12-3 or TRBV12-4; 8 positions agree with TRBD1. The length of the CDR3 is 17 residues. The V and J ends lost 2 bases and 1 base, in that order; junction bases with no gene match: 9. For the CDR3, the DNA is TGTGCCAGCAGTTTATATCCCACAGGGGGGGAGAACACTGAAGCTTTCTTT. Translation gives CASSLYPTGGENTEAFF.

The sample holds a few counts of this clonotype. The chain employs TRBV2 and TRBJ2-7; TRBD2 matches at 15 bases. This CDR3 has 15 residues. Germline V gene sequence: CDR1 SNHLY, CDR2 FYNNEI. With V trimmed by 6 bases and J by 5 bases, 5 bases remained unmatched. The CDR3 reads CASRKGTSGRNEQYF. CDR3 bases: TGTGCCAGCAGGAAAGGGACTAGCGGGAGGAACGAGCAGTACTTC.

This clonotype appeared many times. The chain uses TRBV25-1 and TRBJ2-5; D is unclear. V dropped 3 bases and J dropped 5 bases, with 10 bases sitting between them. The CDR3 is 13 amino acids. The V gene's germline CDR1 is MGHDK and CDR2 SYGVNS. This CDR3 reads CASSDSKEETQYF. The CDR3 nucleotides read TGTGCCAGCAGTGATTCGAAGGAGGAGACCCAGTACTTC.

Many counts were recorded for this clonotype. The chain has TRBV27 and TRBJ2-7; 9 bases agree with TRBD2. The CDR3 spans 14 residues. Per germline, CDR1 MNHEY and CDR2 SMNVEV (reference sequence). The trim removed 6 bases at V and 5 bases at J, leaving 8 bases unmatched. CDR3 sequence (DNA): TGTGCCAGCAGGGGATTGCGGGAGGGCAACGAGCAGTACTTC. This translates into CASRGLREGNEQYF.